This entry concerns a single T cell receptor beta chain. Its specificity is unknown. Measured with immunoSEQ multiplex PCR; TCRdb has only the in-frame clones, and not every one. The sample lists about 77,000 clones, less than 95% occurring once. Naive CD4 T cells were sorted as CD45RO-negative, CD62L-positive. This entry belongs to a study of human versus mouse CDR3 diversity and MHC coevolution. Study-wide points: Human T cells underwent selection on about six different MHC II alleles. On average, humans showed more CDR3 deletions and insertions than mice. The lowest clonal inequality scores came from most of the three human donors.

Sequencing used naive CD4+ T cells from blood. Subset noted: CD45RO-negative CD62L-positive naive CD4 T cells. This receptor was identified in a person between 25 and 70 years old in good health.

The CDR3 sequence is CASSDPGQVRIHYGYTF. CDR3 DNA: TGCGCCAGCAGTGACCCGGGACAGGTCCGAATCCACTATGGCTACACCTTC. V is TRBV10-2 and J is TRBJ1-2; TRBD1 matches 8 bases. The CDR3 is made up of 17 amino acids. The germline gives CDR1 WSHSY, CDR2 SAAADI. Trimming cost V 3 bases and J 3 bases; bases outside gene matches: 12.